One sample yielded the 10 T cell receptor beta chains listed below, sequenced in a study of regulatory T cells in long-lasting Graves disease. Library construction for TCR beta used iRepertoire HTBI primers and Arm-PCR of CDR3 regions. A single record per CDR3 protein comes from TCRdb applying MiXCR to the multiplex PCR reads. In the table there are roughly 490,000 distinct CDR3 sequences, about 22% of which are singletons. Noted time point: persistent/refractory GD, antithyroid drugs over 5 years with positive TRAb. The TCR library was made from RNA extracted from PBMCs. Source: peripheral blood mononuclear cells (PBMCs), taken when the disease was refractory, from a patient treated with antithyroid drugs. Receptors originate from a female donor with Graves disease.

The chain has TRBV7-2 and TRBJ2-1; D is uncertain. Germline CDR1 reads SGHTA; CDR2 reads FQGNSA. There are 14 residues in the CDR3. V lost 1 base, J lost 11 bases, and 15 bases lay in between. CDR3 loop: CASSLGGSDPKQFF. Here the CDR3 DNA reads TGTGCCAGCAGCTTAGGTGGCTCTGACCCTAAGCAGTTCTTC.

This clonotype has just a few counts. The V and J genes are TRBV6-2 or TRBV6-3 and TRBJ2-5; either TRBD1 or TRBD2 may fit D (5 bases each). In germline, CDR1 is MNHEY, CDR2 SVGEGT. The V and J ends lost 0 bases and 2 bases respectively, with 16 bases between them. CDR3 length: 17 residues. The CDR3 region is CASSYSVRGLRQETQYF. In nucleotides, the CDR3 is TGTGCCAGCAGTTACTCAGTGAGGGGCTTAAGGCAAGAGACCCAGTACTTC.

The chain recombines TRBV27 with TRBJ2-3, with D uncertain. V was cut by 6 bases and J by 6 bases, with 10 bases left in between. The CDR3 loop spans 12 amino acids. Germline V gives CDR1 MNHEY, CDR2 SMNVEV (reference sequence). The CDR3 loop is CASSHSRDTQYF. CDR3 in DNA: TGTGCCAGCAGCCATTCTAGGGATACGCAGTATTTT.

The genes are TRBV7-9 and TRBJ2-7, with 8 bases lining up with TRBD1. Trimming removed 0 bases from V and 4 bases from J; junction bases left unmatched: 5. The CDR3 spans 15 residues. CDR1 and CDR2 (germline): SEHNR, FQNEAQ (reference sequence). The CDR3 region has the DNA TGTGCCAGCAGCTTAGCGCGGACAGGGCTTTACGAGCAGTACTTC. This encodes CASSLARTGLYEQYF. The variable domain in full, with the rest retrieved from reference TRBV7-9 and TRBJ2-7, is DTGVSQNPRHKITKRGQNVTFRCDPISEHNRLYWYRQTLGQGPEFLTYFQNEAQLEKSRLLSDRFSAERPKGSFSTLEIQRTEQGDSAMYLCASSLARTGLYEQYFGPGTRLTVT.

The chain recombines TRBV7-2 with TRBJ1-4, with 8 bases fitting TRBD1. Germline CDR1 is SGHTA and CDR2 is FQGNSA. The CDR3 extends over 15 amino acids. J was trimmed by 7 bases and V by 4 bases; bases with no gene match: 8. CDR3: CASSSIQGAGEKLFF. Written as DNA, the CDR3 is TGTGCCAGCAGCTCGATCCAGGGGGCCGGTGAAAAACTGTTTTTT.

V usage is TRBV20-1 and J usage is TRBJ1-1; tentatively, D is TRBD1 (5 bases). The CDR3 is 14 amino acids. With 3 bases removed from V and 4 bases from J, the gap between germline ends came to 15 bases. Germline V lookup: CDR1 DFQATT, CDR2 SNEGSKA (reference sequence). This CDR3 is CSASYEGFGTEAFF. CDR3 sequence (DNA): TGCAGTGCTAGCTATGAGGGGTTTGGCACTGAAGCTTTCTTT.

This clonotype was picked up a small number of times. This chain joins TRBV9 and TRBJ1-2, with TRBD1 matching 11 bases. This CDR3 has 16 residues. Trimming at V came to 3 bases and at J to 4 bases, leaving 8 bases not matched to a gene. In germline, CDR1 is SGDLS, CDR2 YYNGEE. The CDR3 sequence: CASSAPRTGGSYGYTF. In nucleotides, the CDR3 is TGTGCCAGCAGCGCCCCACGGACAGGGGGCAGCTATGGCTACACCTTC.

The chain is built from TRBV28 and TRBJ1-5; 7 bases fit TRBD1. V trimming: 3 bases; J trimming: 4 bases; junction bases outside the gene matches: 3. The CDR3 is 14 residues long. Germline CDR1 is MDHEN and CDR2 is SYDVKM. The CDR3 protein is CASSFGQANQPQHF. CDR3 nucleotides: TGTGCCAGCAGTTTTGGACAGGCTAATCAGCCCCAGCATTTT.

This clonotype was recorded at least ten times. The chain joins TRBV7-9 to TRBJ1-1; D is unresolved. Looked up from germline, CDR1 is SEHNR and CDR2 is FQNEAQ (reference sequence). The CDR3 is 11 residues long. Deletions cut 1 base from V and 7 bases from J, with 4 bases between. The DNA of the CDR3 is TGTGCCAGCAGCTTAGGACATGAAGCTTTCTTT. It yields the protein CASSLGHEAFF.

This clonotype was seen many times. The chain employs TRBV2 and TRBJ1-2; 7 bases fit TRBD1. CDR1 and CDR2 (germline): SNHLY, FYNNEI. The ends lost 7 bases at V and 5 bases at J; junction bases unmatched: 10. There are 14 residues in the CDR3. The CDR3 loop reads CASIEQGIGYGYTF. CDR3 coding DNA: TGTGCCAGCATCGAACAGGGGATCGGGTATGGCTACACCTTC.